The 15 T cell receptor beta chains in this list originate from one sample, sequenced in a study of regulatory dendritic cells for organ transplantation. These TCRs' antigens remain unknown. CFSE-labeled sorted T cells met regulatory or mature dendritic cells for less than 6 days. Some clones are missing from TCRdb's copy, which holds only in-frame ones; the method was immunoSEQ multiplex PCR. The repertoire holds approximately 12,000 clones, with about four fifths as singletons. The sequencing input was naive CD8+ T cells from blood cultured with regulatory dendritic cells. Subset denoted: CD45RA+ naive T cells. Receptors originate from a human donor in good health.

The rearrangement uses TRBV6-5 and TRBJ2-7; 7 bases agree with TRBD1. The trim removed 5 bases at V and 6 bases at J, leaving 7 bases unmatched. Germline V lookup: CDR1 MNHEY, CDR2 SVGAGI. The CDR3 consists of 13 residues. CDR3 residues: CASSLYRTGEQYF. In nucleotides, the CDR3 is TGTGCCAGCAGTCTATACCGGACAGGCGAGCAGTACTTC.

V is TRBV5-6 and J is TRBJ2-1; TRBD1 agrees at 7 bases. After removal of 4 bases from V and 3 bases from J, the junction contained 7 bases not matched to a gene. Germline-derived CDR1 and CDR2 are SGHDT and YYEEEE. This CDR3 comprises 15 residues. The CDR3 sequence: CASSGTGQSYNEQFF. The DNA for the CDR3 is TGTGCCAGCAGCGGGACGGGACAGAGCTACAATGAGCAGTTCTTC.

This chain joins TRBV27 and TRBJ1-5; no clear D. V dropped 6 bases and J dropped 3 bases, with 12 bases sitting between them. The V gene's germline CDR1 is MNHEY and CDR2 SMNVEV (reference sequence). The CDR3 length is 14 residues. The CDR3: CASRAVRLNQPQHF. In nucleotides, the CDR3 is TGTGCCAGCAGGGCGGTCAGACTCAATCAGCCCCAGCATTTT.

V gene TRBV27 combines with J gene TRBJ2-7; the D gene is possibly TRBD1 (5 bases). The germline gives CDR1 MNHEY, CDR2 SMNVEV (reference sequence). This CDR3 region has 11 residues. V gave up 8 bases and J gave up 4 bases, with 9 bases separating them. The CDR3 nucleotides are TGTGCCAGCTCCCAGGGATACGAGCAGTACTTC. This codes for CASSQGYEQYF.

CDR3 in DNA: TGTGCCAGCAGCCGACAGCGACGGCAGGAGACCCAGTACTTC. Protein product: CASSRQRRQETQYF. The chain employs TRBV7-9 and TRBJ2-5, with D maybe TRBD1 (5 bases). Looked up from germline, CDR1 is SEHNR and CDR2 is FQNEAQ (reference sequence). The CDR3 has 14 amino acids. Trimming took 5 bases from V and 5 from J, leaving 15 bases between them.

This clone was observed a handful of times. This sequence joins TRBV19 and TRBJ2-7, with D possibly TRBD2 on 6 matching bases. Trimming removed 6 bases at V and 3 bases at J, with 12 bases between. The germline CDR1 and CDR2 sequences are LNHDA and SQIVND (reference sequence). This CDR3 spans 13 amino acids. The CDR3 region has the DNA TGTGCCAGTAGCGGAGGGCAGATCTACGAGCAGTACTTC. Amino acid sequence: CASSGGQIYEQYF. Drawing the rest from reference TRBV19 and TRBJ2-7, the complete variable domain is DGGITQSPKYLFRKEGQNVTLSCEQNLNHDAMYWYRQDPGQGLRLIYYSQIVNDFQKGDIAEGYSVSREKKESFPLTVTSAQKNPTAFYLCASSGGQIYEQYFGPGTRLTVT.

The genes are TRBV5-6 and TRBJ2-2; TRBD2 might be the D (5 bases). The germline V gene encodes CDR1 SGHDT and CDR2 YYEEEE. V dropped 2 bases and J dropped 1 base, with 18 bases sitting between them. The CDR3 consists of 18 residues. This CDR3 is CASSFGGYSPGNTGELFF. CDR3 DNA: TGTGCCAGCAGCTTTGGCGGGTATAGTCCAGGGAACACCGGGGAGCTGTTTTTT.

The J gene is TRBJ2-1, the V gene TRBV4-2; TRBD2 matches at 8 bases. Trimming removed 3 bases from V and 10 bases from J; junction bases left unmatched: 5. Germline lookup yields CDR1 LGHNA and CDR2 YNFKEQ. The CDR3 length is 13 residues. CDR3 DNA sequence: TGTGCCAGCAGCCAGGTATTAGCGGGGGAGCAGTTCTTC. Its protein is CASSQVLAGEQFF.

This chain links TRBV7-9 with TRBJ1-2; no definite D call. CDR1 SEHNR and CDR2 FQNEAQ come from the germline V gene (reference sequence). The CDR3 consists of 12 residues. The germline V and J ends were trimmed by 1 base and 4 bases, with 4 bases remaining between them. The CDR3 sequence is CASSLVSYGYTF. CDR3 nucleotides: TGTGCCAGCAGCTTAGTTAGCTATGGCTACACCTTC.

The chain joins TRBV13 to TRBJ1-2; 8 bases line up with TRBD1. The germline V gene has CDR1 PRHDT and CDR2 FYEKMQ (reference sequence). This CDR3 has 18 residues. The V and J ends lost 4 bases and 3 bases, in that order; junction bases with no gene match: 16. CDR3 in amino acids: CASSSGQAEILRYYGYTF. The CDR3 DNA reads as TGTGCCAGCAGCTCGGGACAGGCGGAAATTCTGAGGTACTATGGCTACACCTTC. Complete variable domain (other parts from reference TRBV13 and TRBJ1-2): AAGVIQSPRHLIKEKRETATLKCYPIPRHDTVYWYQQGPGQDPQFLISFYEKMQSDKGSIPDRFSAQQFSDYHSELNMSSLELGDSALYFCASSSGQAEILRYYGYTFGSGTRLTVV.

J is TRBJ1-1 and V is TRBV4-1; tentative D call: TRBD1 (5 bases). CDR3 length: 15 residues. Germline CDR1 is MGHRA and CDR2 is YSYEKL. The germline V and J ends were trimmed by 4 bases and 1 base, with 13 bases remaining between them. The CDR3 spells CASSRLSDRNTEAFF. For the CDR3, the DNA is TGCGCCAGCAGCCGCCTCTCCGACAGGAACACTGAAGCTTTCTTT.

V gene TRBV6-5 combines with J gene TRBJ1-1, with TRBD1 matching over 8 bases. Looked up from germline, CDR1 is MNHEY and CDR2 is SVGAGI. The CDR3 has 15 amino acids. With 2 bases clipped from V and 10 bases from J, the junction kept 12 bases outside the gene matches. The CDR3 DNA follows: TGTGCCAGCAGTTACAGACTTACAGGGGGAGACGGAGCTTTCTTT. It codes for CASSYRLTGGDGAFF.

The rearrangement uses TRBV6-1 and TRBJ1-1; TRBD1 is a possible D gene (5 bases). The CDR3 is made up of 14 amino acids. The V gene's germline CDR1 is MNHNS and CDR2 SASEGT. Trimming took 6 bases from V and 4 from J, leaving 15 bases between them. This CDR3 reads CASSPGGAGTEAFF. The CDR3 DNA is TGTGCCAGCAGCCCAGGCGGGGCTGGCACTGAAGCTTTCTTT.

The CDR3 DNA reads as TGCGCCAGCAGCTTTACACTGGGACAGGGAGCCTACGAGCAGTACTTC. As protein: CASSFTLGQGAYEQYF. This chain connects TRBV5-1 to TRBJ2-7; 9 nucleotides match TRBD1. This CDR3 region has 16 residues. CDR1 is SGHRS and CDR2 is YFSETQ in the germline V gene. The V and J ends lost 2 bases and 2 bases, in that order; junction bases with no gene match: 8.

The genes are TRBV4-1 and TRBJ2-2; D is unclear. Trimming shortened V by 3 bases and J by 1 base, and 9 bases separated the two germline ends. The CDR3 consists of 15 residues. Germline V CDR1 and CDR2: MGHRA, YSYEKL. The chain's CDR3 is CASSQINRNTGELFF. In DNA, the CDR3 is TGCGCCAGCAGCCAGATTAACAGGAACACCGGGGAGCTGTTTTTT.